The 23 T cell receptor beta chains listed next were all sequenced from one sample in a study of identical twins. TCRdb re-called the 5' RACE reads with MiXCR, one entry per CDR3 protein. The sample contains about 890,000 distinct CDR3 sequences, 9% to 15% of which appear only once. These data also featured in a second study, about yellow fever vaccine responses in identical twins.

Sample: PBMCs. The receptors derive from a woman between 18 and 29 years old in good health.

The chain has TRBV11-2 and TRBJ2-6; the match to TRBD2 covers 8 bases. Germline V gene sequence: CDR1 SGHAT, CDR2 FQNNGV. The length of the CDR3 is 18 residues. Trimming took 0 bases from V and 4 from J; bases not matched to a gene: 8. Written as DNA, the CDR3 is TGTGCCAGCAGCTTAGACGGGAGGGGCCAACGAGGGGCCAACGTCCTGACTTTC. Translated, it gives CASSLDGRGQRGANVLTF.

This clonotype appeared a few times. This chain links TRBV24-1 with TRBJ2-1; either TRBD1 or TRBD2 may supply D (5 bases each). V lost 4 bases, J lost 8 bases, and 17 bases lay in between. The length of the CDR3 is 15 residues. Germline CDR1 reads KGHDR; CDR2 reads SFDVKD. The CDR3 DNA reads TGTGCCACCAGTGAAGGGGAGTACCTTTTCGATGAGCAGTTCTTC. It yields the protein CATSEGEYLFDEQFF.

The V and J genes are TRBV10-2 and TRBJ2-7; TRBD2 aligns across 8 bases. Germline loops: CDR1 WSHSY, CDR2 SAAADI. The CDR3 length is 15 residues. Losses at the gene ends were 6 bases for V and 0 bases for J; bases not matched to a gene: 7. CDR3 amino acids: CASRLSGTSSYEQYF. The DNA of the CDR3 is TGCGCCAGCAGACTTAGCGGGACCTCCTCCTACGAGCAGTACTTC.

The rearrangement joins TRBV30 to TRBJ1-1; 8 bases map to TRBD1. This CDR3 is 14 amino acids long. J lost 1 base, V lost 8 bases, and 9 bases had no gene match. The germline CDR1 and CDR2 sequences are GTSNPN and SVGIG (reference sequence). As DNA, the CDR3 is TGTGCCCCTGGGCGGGGACAGGCGAACACTGAAGCTTTCTTT. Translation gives CAPGRGQANTEAFF.

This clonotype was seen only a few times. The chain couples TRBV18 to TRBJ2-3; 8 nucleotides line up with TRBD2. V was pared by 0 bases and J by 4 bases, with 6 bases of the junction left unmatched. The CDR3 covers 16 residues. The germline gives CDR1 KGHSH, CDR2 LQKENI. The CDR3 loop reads CASSPPAAGAPDTQYF. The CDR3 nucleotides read TGTGCCAGCTCACCACCGGCAGCGGGAGCCCCAGATACGCAGTATTTT.

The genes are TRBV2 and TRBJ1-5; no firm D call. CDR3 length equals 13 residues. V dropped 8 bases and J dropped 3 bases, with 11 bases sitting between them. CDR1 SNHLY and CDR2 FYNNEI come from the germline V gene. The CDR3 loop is CASGSDPNQPQHF. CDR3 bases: TGTGCCAGCGGCTCAGATCCCAATCAGCCCCAGCATTTT.

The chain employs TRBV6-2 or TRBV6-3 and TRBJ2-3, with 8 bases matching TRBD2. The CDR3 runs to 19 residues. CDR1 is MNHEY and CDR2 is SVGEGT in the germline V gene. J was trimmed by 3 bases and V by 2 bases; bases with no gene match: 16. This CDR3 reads CASSYTLGSTSVRTDTQYF. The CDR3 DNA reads TGTGCCAGCAGTTACACACTTGGGTCGACTAGCGTAAGGACAGATACGCAGTATTTT.

The CDR3 spells CASSDPRGGYEQYF. CDR3 nucleotide sequence: TGCGCCAGCAGCGATCCCAGGGGAGGGTACGAGCAGTACTTC. The chain has TRBV5-1 and TRBJ2-7; tentative D call: TRBD2 (7 bases). Germline-derived CDR1 and CDR2 are SGHRS and YFSETQ. The CDR3 has 14 residues. Deletions cut 4 bases from V and 4 bases from J, with 15 bases between.

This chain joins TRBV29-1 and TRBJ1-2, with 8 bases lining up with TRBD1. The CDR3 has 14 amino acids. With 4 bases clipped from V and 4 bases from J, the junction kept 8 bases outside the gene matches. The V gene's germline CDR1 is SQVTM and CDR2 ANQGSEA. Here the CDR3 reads CSVGGQGLGYGYTF. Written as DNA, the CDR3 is TGCAGCGTTGGAGGACAGGGTCTCGGCTATGGCTACACCTTC.

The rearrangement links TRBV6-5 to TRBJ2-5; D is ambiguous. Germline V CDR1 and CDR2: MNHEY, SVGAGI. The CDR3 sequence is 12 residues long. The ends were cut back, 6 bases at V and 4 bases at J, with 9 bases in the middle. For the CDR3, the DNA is TGTGCCAGCAGCTGGGCCGGAGAGACCCAGTACTTC. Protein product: CASSWAGETQYF.

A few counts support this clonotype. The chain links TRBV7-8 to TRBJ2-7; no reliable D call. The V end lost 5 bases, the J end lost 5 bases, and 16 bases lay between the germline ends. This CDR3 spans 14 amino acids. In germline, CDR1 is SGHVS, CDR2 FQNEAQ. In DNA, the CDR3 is TGTGCCAGCAGCCCCGCTAGGGTAGGCAACGAGCAGTACTTC. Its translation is CASSPARVGNEQYF.

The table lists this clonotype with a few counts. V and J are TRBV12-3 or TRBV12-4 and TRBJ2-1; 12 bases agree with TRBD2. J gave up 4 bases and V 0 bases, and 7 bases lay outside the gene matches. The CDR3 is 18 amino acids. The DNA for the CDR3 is TGTGCCAGCAGTTTAGCTTCGAGAGGACTAGCGGGGTACAATGAGCAGTTCTTC. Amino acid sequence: CASSLASRGLAGYNEQFF.

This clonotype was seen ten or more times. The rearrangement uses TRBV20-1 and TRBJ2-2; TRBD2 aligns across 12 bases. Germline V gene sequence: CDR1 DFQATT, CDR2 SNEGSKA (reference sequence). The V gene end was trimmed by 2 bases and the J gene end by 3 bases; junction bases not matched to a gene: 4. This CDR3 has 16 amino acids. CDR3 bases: TGCAGTGCTAGACCACTAGCGGGAGGACACACCGGGGAGCTGTTTTTT. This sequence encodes CSARPLAGGHTGELFF.

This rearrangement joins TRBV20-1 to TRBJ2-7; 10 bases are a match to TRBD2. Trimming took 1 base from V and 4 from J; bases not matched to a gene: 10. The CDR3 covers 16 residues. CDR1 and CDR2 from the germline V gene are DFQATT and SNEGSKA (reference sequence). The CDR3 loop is CSARGSLAGVVYEQYF. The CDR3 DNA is TGCAGTGCTAGAGGGTCTCTAGCGGGAGTTGTTTACGAGCAGTACTTC.

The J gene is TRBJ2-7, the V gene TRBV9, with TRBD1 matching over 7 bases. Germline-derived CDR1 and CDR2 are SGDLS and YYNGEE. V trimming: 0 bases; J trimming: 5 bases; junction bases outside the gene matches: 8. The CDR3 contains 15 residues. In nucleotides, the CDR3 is TGTGCCAGCAGCGTAGGACAGGGTCTATCCAACGAGCAGTACTTC. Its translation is CASSVGQGLSNEQYF.

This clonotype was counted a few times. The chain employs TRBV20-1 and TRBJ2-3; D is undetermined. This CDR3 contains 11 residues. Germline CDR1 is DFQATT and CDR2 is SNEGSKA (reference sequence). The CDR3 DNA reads TGCAGCGCCAATCCCGCGGATACGCAGTATTTT. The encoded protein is CSANPADTQYF.

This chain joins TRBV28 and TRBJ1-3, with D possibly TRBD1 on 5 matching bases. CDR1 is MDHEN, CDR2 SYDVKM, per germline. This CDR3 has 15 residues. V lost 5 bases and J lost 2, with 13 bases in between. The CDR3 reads CASSPRDPAGNTIYF. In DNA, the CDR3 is TGTGCCAGCAGTCCCCGGGACCCCGCTGGAAACACCATATATTTT.

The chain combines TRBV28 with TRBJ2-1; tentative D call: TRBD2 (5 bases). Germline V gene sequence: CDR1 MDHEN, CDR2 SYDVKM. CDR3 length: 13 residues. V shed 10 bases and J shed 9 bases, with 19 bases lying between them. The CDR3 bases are TGTGCCACCCGGGAAACCGGTGTGATTGAGCAGTTCTTC. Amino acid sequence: CATRETGVIEQFF.

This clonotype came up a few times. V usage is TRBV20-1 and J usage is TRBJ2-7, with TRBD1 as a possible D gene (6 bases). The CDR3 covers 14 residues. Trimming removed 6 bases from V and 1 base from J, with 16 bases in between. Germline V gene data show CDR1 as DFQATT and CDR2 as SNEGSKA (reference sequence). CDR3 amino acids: CSAGGRGQSYEQYF. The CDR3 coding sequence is TGCAGTGCCGGAGGTCGTGGACAGTCCTACGAGCAGTACTTC.

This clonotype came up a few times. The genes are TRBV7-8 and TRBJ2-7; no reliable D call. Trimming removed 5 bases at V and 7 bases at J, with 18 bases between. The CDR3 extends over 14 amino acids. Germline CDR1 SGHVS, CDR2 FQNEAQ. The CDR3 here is CASSPLGSGLEQYV. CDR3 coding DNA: TGTGCCAGCAGCCCCTTGGGCAGTGGCCTAGAGCAGTACGTC.

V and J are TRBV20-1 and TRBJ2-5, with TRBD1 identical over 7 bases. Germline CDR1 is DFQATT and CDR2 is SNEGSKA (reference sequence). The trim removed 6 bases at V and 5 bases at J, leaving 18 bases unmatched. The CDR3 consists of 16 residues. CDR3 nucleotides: TGCAGTGCGACACGCAGAGGGCAGGGGGAACGGGAGACCCAGTACTTC. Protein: CSATRRGQGERETQYF.

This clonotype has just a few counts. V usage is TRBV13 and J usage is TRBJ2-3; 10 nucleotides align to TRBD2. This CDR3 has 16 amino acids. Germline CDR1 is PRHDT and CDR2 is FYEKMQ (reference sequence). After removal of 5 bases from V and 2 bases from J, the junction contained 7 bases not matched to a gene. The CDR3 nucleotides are TGTGCCAGCAGCCCTGTAGCGGGGGGACCCACAGATACGCAGTATTTT. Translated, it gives CASSPVAGGPTDTQYF.

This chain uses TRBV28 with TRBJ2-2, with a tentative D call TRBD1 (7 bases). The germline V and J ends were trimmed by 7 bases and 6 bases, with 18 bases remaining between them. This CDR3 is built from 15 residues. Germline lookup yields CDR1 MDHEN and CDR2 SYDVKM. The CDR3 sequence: CASKTAGGGSGELFF. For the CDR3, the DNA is TGTGCCAGCAAAACGGCAGGGGGAGGTTCCGGGGAGCTGTTTTTT.